Each of the 25 T cell receptor beta chains below was sequenced from the same sample in a study of blood T cells in healthy people across ages. With a J-beta primer mix and a sample-barcoded 5' primer, a second PCR ran 7 to 11 cycles. TCRdb re-called the 5' RACE reads with MiXCR, one entry per CDR3 protein. The data hold just under 900,000 distinct CDR3 sequences, with 29% observed a single time. The sequenced sample consisted of blood. These receptor sequences come from a woman older than 75 in good health.

The V and J genes are TRBV20-1 and TRBJ2-1; D gene unclear. Germline V gene lookup returns CDR1 DFQATT and CDR2 SNEGSKA (reference sequence). CDR3 size: 14 residues. V dropped 3 bases and J dropped 5 bases, with 14 bases sitting between them. In nucleotides, the CDR3 is TGCAGTGCTAGCGACGATTCTAGGGACAATGAGCAGTTCTTC. This translates into CSASDDSRDNEQFF.

This clonotype occurred a few times. The chain joins TRBV27 to TRBJ1-6; D is perhaps TRBD1 (5 bases). The CDR3 length is 16 residues. The germline V gene encodes CDR1 MNHEY and CDR2 SMNVEV (reference sequence). The V gene lost 5 bases and the J gene lost 3 bases, with 14 bases spanning the gap. CDR3 region: CASSLRGAVYNSPLHF. The CDR3 DNA reads TGTGCCAGCAGTCTCCGAGGGGCAGTCTATAATTCACCCCTCCACTTT.

The sample holds many counts of this clonotype. The chain carries TRBV5-4 and TRBJ2-3, with D tentatively TRBD1 (7 bases). This CDR3 has 15 amino acids. The V end lost 6 bases, the J end lost 2 bases, and 16 bases lay between the germline ends. CDR1 SGHNT and CDR2 YYREEE come from the germline V gene (reference sequence). The CDR3 nucleotides read TGTGCCAGCAAAACCGACAGGGAGGTCACAGATACGCAGTATTTT. Residues: CASKTDREVTDTQYF.

CDR3 loop: CASSLADGGNEQYF. The CDR3, as DNA: TGTGCCAGCAGCTTAGCGGACGGGGGCAATGAGCAGTACTTC. The chain is built from TRBV7-2 and TRBJ2-5; perhaps D is TRBD1 or TRBD2 (6 bases each). The V gene's germline CDR1 is SGHTA and CDR2 FQGNSA. Deletions cut 0 bases from V and 11 bases from J, with 16 bases between. This CDR3 is 14 amino acids long.

In this sample, this clonotype turned up many times. V and J are TRBV6-1 and TRBJ2-7, with D maybe TRBD2 (7 bases). Germline lookup yields CDR1 MNHNS and CDR2 SASEGT. This CDR3 region has 14 residues. The ends were cut back, 6 bases at V and 0 bases at J, with 12 bases in the middle. CDR3 DNA sequence: TGTGCCAGCAGAGAGGGGGGGCCCTCCTACGAGCAGTACTTC. It translates to CASREGGPSYEQYF.

This clonotype appeared once. The V gene is TRBV19, the J gene TRBJ2-3, with no clear D. Germline loops: CDR1 LNHDA, CDR2 SQIVND (reference sequence). The ends were cut back, 3 bases at V and 2 bases at J, with 12 bases in the middle. This CDR3 spans 15 amino acids. The CDR3 reads CASSILSGHTDTQYF. Written as DNA, the CDR3 is TGTGCCAGTAGTATCCTCTCAGGCCACACAGATACGCAGTATTTT.

There are many counts of this clonotype. V is TRBV6-2 or TRBV6-3 and J is TRBJ2-7, with D perhaps matching TRBD1 (5 bases). The CDR3 is 15 amino acids. The germline V gene encodes CDR1 MNHEY and CDR2 SVGEGT. Trimming left V 4 bases short and J 5 bases short, with 18 bases between. The CDR3 reads CASSSWGRYLDEQYF. In DNA, the CDR3 is TGTGCCAGCAGTTCTTGGGGCAGATATCTCGACGAGCAGTACTTC.

This chain uses TRBV7-3 with TRBJ2-5, with 9 bases identical to TRBD1. V dropped 6 bases and J dropped 10; count of bases not matched to a gene: 12. Germline values: CDR1 SGHTA, CDR2 FQGTGA. The CDR3 runs 14 residues. Written as DNA, the CDR3 is TGTGCCAGCAGTTTCCGGGACAGGGAATGGAGCCAGTACTTC. Protein product: CASSFRDREWSQYF.

This clonotype occurred a few times. This rearrangement joins TRBV5-1 to TRBJ2-2; D is uncertain. The CDR3 is 14 residues long. From germline, CDR1 is SGHRS and CDR2 YFSETQ. The V end was cut by 2 bases, the J end by 1 base, with 6 bases between. The DNA for the CDR3 is TGCGCCAGCAGCTTCGACGGGAACACCGGGGAGCTGTTTTTT. It codes for CASSFDGNTGELFF. The full variable domain, in which reference TRBV5-1 and TRBJ2-2 provide the parts outside the CDR3, is KAGVTQTPRYLIKTRGQQVTLSCSPISGHRSVSWYQQTPGQGLQFLFEYFSETQRNKGNFPGRFSGRQFSNSRSEMNVSTLELGDSALYLCASSFDGNTGELFFGEGSRLTVL.

The gene calls are TRBV5-1 and TRBJ1-6; D ambiguous. V was pared by 1 base and J by 8 bases, with 10 bases between. CDR3 length equals 14 residues. Looked up from germline, CDR1 is SGHRS and CDR2 is YFSETQ. In DNA form, the CDR3 reads TGCGCCAGCAGCTTGATGACGGTTGATTCACCCCTCCACTTT. It is translated as CASSLMTVDSPLHF.

This clonotype was counted ten times or more. This sequence joins TRBV20-1 and TRBJ2-3; TRBD2 is a possible D gene (6 bases). With 6 bases removed from V and 0 bases from J, the gap between germline ends came to 10 bases. The CDR3 has 13 amino acids. Germline-derived CDR1 and CDR2 are DFQATT and SNEGSKA (reference sequence). CDR3 region: CSAEGRSTDTQYF. CDR3 DNA: TGCAGTGCGGAGGGACGGAGCACAGATACGCAGTATTTT.

This clonotype was seen only a few times. The V call is TRBV28, the J call TRBJ2-1, with D perhaps TRBD2 (5 bases). Trimming removed 2 bases from V and 13 bases from J, with 24 bases in between. This CDR3 comprises 16 residues. From germline, CDR1 is MDHEN and CDR2 SYDVKM. This CDR3 is CASSLGSVGMRETQFF. The DNA for the CDR3 is TGTGCCAGCAGTTTAGGGAGCGTCGGGATGAGGGAGACCCAGTTCTTC.

In this sample, this clonotype turned up many times. This sequence joins TRBV12-3 or TRBV12-4 and TRBJ2-1; perhaps TRBD1 as D (5 bases). The CDR3 covers 14 residues. V was cut by 6 bases and J by 1 base, with 10 bases left in between. The CDR3 spells CASSPDSSYNEQFF. CDR3 sequence (DNA): TGTGCCAGCAGCCCCGACAGTTCCTACAATGAGCAGTTCTTC.

The gene calls are TRBV12-3 or TRBV12-4 and TRBJ2-1, with 7 bases lining up with TRBD2. The CDR3 is 16 residues long. Trimming at V came to 6 bases and at J to 0 bases, leaving 8 bases not matched to a gene. CDR3 region: CASSPKRGSSYNEQFF. The CDR3, as DNA: TGTGCCAGCAGCCCCAAGCGGGGAAGCTCCTACAATGAGCAGTTCTTC.

This clonotype showed up many times. The CDR3 DNA reads as TGTGCCAGCAGCGACAGGGGGCGATGGGATACGCAGTATTTT. It specifies CASSDRGRWDTQYF. V gene TRBV7-9 combines with J gene TRBJ2-3, with 10 nucleotides matching TRBD1. From germline, CDR1 is SEHNR and CDR2 FQNEAQ (reference sequence). Trimming removed 5 bases from V and 6 bases from J; junction bases left unmatched: 5. The CDR3 is made up of 14 amino acids.

This clonotype occurred a few times. The genes are TRBV12-3 or TRBV12-4 and TRBJ1-1; perhaps TRBD1 as D (5 bases). V was shortened by 2 bases and J by 2 bases, with 9 bases between the two germline ends. This CDR3 comprises 14 residues. CDR3 residues: CASSLRTLNTEAFF. The CDR3 DNA is TGTGCCAGCAGTTTACGGACACTTAACACTGAAGCTTTCTTT.

Details on this clonotype: At one of its ends the junction is not consistent with the germline gene, which may arise from a read error. V usage is TRBV30 and J usage is TRBJ2-7; 10 bases match TRBD2. CDR1 is GTSNPN, CDR2 SVGIG, per germline (reference sequence). This CDR3 has 14 residues. CDR3 in DNA: TGTGCCTGGAGCAAGCGGGGGGGAGACTACGAGCAGGACTTC. Its protein product is CAWSKRGGDYEQDF. The whole variable domain, filled in from reference TRBV30 and TRBJ2-7, reads SQTIHQWPATLVQPVGSPLSLECTVEGTSNPNLYWYRQAAGRGLQLLFYSVGIGQISSEVPQNLSASRPQDRQFILSSKKLLLSDSGFYLCAWSKRGGDYEQDFGPGTRLTVT.

This chain links TRBV7-8 with TRBJ1-4; D gene unclear. The CDR3 totals 16 residues. Germline V gene lookup returns CDR1 SGHVS and CDR2 FQNEAQ. The germline V and J ends were trimmed by 4 bases and 5 bases, with 17 bases remaining between them. For the CDR3, the DNA is TGTGCCAGCAGCTCGCGTTTGACCGGGAACAATGAAAAACTGTTTTTT. Its translation: CASSSRLTGNNEKLFF.

This chain joins TRBV28 and TRBJ2-5; TRBD1 matches at 7 bases. V lost 6 bases and J lost 11; bases outside the gene matches: 15. This CDR3 spans 14 amino acids. Germline V gives CDR1 MDHEN, CDR2 SYDVKM. CDR3 DNA: TGTGCCAGCAGAGCCGGGACAGCGAGCTACGGGCAGTACTTC. This encodes CASRAGTASYGQYF.

The chain employs TRBV7-2 and TRBJ2-7, with 11 bases fitting TRBD2. V dropped 7 bases and J dropped 7; count of bases not matched to a gene: 9. There are 14 residues in the CDR3. Germline lookup yields CDR1 SGHTA and CDR2 FQGNSA. CDR3 region: CASKPGTSGYEQYF. DNA for the CDR3: TGTGCCAGCAAACCAGGGACTAGCGGATATGAGCAGTACTTC.

In regard to this clonotype: This may stem from a read error, because a much larger clone lies one nucleotide away. The chain has TRBV11-3 and TRBJ2-1; 7 bases map to TRBD1. This CDR3 spans 13 amino acids. Germline V gives CDR1 SGHNT, CDR2 YENEEA. DNA for the CDR3: TGTGCCGGCAGCCCCGACAGGGTTAATGAGCAGTTCTTC. It translates to CAGSPDRVNEQFF.

This chain connects TRBV5-1 to TRBJ2-2; D possibly corresponds to TRBD1 (6 bases). CDR1 and CDR2 from the germline V gene are SGHRS and YFSETQ. The V end lost 0 bases, the J end lost 3 bases, and 12 bases lay between the germline ends. The CDR3 is made up of 16 amino acids. DNA of the CDR3: TGCGCCAGCAGCTTGGAGGCAGGGGCGGACACCGGGGAGCTGTTTTTT. This sequence encodes CASSLEAGADTGELFF.

The rearrangement joins TRBV5-6 to TRBJ1-1; 9 bases line up with TRBD1. Unmatched junction bases numbered 8, after V lost 7 bases and J lost 1 base. The CDR3 covers 15 residues. Germline CDR1 reads SGHDT; CDR2 reads YYEEEE. The CDR3 sequence is CASGPRDRENTEAFF. The CDR3 nucleotides are TGTGCCAGCGGTCCCCGGGACAGGGAGAACACTGAAGCTTTCTTT.

This chain uses TRBV7-6 with TRBJ2-7; TRBD2 aligns across 10 bases. The CDR3 is 15 amino acids. V lost 5 bases and J lost 4; bases outside the gene matches: 8. Germline loops: CDR1 SGHVS, CDR2 FNYEAQ. In DNA form, the CDR3 reads TGTGCCAGCAGCATCGGGACTAGCGCTAAGTACGAGCAGTACTTC. Translating gives CASSIGTSAKYEQYF.

Comments on this clonotype: One end of the junction does not line up with germline, which may come from a read error. The chain uses TRBV3-1 and TRBJ2-7; D may be TRBD2 (6 bases). Per germline, CDR1 LGHDT and CDR2 YNNKEL (reference sequence). The CDR3 is 15 residues long. CDR3 sequence: CVSSSHGGGGYEQYF. As DNA, the CDR3 is TGTGTCAGCAGCTCCCACGGGGGTGGAGGTTACGAGCAGTACTTC.